A selection of T cell receptor beta chains follows, all from one sample in a study of T cell repertoires in cytomegalovirus infection. TCRdb reanalysed the reads using MiXCR and keeps one entry per CDR3 protein. The table records some 270,000 distinct CDR3 sequences, 15% to 20% of them present only once. The material sequenced was CD8+ T cells from PBMCs. The receptor set was obtained from a human donor in good health (CMV status not recorded). Some clones in this sample may be carry-over from other donors' samples. Each CDR3 is given with its conserved first and last residue.

J gene | V gene | CDR3 protein
TRBJ2-7 | TRBV19 | CATGLAYEQYF
TRBJ2-7 | TRBV28 | CASSFGTLSSYEQYF
TRBJ2-1 | TRBV20-1 | CSASIRNYAKNYNEQFF
TRBJ2-1 | TRBV12-3/TRBV12-4 | CASSFRYNEQFF
TRBJ2-5 | TRBV4-1 | CASSRPGSGETQYF
TRBJ2-2 | TRBV19 | CASSIYRQGGGELFF
TRBJ1-1 | TRBV6-2/TRBV6-3 | CASSPTGGGTEAFF
TRBJ1-2 | TRBV20-1 | CSARLIPDYGYTF
TRBJ2-7 | TRBV4-3 | CASSQDFGFHEQYF
TRBJ1-1 | TRBV18 | CASSNERGSEAFF
TRBJ1-1 | TRBV7-6 | CASSQDGTPNTEAFF
TRBJ1-5 | TRBV27 | CASGETGNQPQHF
TRBJ2-5 | TRBV12-3/TRBV12-4 | CASSLGLDAETQYF
TRBJ1-1 | TRBV30 | CAWSPLQKAKSTGTEAFF
TRBJ1-1 | TRBV10-3 | CAISDLGRRPEAFF
TRBJ1-1 | TRBV6-6 | CASSWTGTEAFF
TRBJ2-7 | TRBV20-1 | CSATQGSSYEQYF
TRBJ1-2 | TRBV27 | CASSLSTLGGYTF
TRBJ2-1 | TRBV20-1 | CSARDFSGGSYNEQFF
TRBJ2-3 | TRBV24-1 | CATSVGDTQYF
TRBJ1-5 | TRBV20-1 | CSAKTGSQPQHF
TRBJ2-7 | TRBV12-3/TRBV12-4 | CASSPGTARLQYF
TRBJ1-3 | TRBV9 | CASSVFPGQGSSGNTIYF
TRBJ1-1 | TRBV6-1 | CASSSAQGFNTEAFF
TRBJ2-7 | TRBV12-5 | CASGRYPGSHEQYF
TRBJ2-3 | TRBV19 | CASSWGNTQYF
TRBJ2-7 | TRBV7-6 | CASKVGPGNSYEQYF
TRBJ2-7 | TRBV13 | CASSSRVQDSYEQYF
TRBJ2-2 | TRBV7-9 | CASSLGRVANTGELFF
TRBJ2-3 | TRBV28 | CASSLYSGYTDTQYF
TRBJ2-5 | TRBV7-3 | CASSRGPKETQYF
TRBJ2-7 | TRBV6-2/TRBV6-3 | CASSYVTGHSYEQYF
TRBJ1-1 | TRBV7-2 | CASSPGGWEAFF
TRBJ2-4 | TRBV29-1 | CSVEDWGQAHIQYF
TRBJ1-2 | TRBV14 | CASSPVGQTNYGYTF
TRBJ2-5 | TRBV5-5 | CASSLTSGGAGGETQYF
TRBJ2-3 | TRBV2 | CARQVSSDTQYF
TRBJ1-1 | TRBV12-3/TRBV12-4 | CASSFGTADTEAFF
TRBJ2-3 | TRBV20-1 | CSGRDGTDTQYF